The source of this T cell receptor (beta chain) is a study of monozygotic twins with inflammatory bowel disease. PCR of TCRalpha and TCRbeta cDNA was nested, with two rounds of around 16 and 10 cycles. Each CDR3 protein gets one entry in TCRdb, which reprocessed the 5' RACE reads and gives no DNA. The specimen's table records approximately 340,000 distinct CDR3 sequences. The study, taken as a whole, reports: Inverse Simpson values showed less TCRbeta diversity in IBD patients than in their healthy co-twins.

This CDR3 is built from 18 residues. Germline V gene lookup returns CDR1 SGHKS and CDR2 YYEKEE (reference sequence). Total RNA was isolated from whole blood without T cell sorting. As concerns this clonotype: Its target is not known.

The sequencing input was blood. This clonotype was sampled from a human donor with ulcerative colitis or Crohn's disease, or a healthy co-twin of an affected twin (not recorded which). The rearrangement uses TRBV5-5 and TRBJ1-1; without DNA, the TCRdb call of TRBD1 cannot be checked. The CDR3 is CASSLGDRFRGRGTEAFF.